Sequencing of this TCR beta chain was carried out in a study of shared clonotypes between healthy human individuals. Study observations and caveats: It was anticipated that sequencing depth would influence how many clonotypes donors shared. When naive CD4 clonotypes were compared across a few donors, 4% to 6.5% were shared.

Naive CD8 cells comprised CD45RO-negative, CCR7-positively selected cells, excluding terminally differentiated effector memory CD45RA+ cells. Every one of the donors was a Caucasian adult that lived in Nashville, Tennessee. Evenly divided among several immunoSEQ plates was the genomic DNA of each subset. The table came from immunoSEQ multiplex PCR; TCRdb's copy has only in-frame clones and leaves some out. The data hold approximately 740,000 clones, with 92% observed a single time. The V gene end was trimmed by 3 bases and the J gene end by 4 bases; junction bases not matched to a gene: 0. The CDR3 consists of 15 residues. Germline lookup yields CDR1 MGHRA and CDR2 YSYEKL. Notes on this clone: Its cognate antigen is unknown. The same CDR3 also results from other DNA sequences found in this sample.

Sequencing was carried out using naive CD8+ T cells sorted from blood. V and J are TRBV4-1 and TRBJ2-7, with 16 bases that match TRBD2. This TCR derives from a man aged 25 to 40 in good health. The CDR3, as DNA: TGCGCCAGCAGCCAGGGACTAGCGGGAGGGTACGAGCAGTACTTC. It is translated as CASSQGLAGGYEQYF.